What follows are 3 T cell receptor beta chains derived from one specimen sequenced in a study of cytomegalovirus exposure and HLA in healthy donors. The study ran its PCR with 60 Vbeta and 13 Jbeta primers. Assay: immunoSEQ multiplex PCR; the TCRdb copy retains only in-frame clones and omits some. The sample includes more than 75,000 clones, 75% to 80% seen only once; the top ten take approximately 3.6%. Sequenced input: PBMCs. These receptors came from a woman in her thirties or forties in good health and CMV-seronegative.

The V and J genes are TRBV18 and TRBJ1-5; 7 positions agree with TRBD1. Trimming took 2 bases from V and 4 from J; bases not matched to a gene: 5. This CDR3 region has 15 residues. Germline V CDR1 and CDR2: KGHSH, LQKENI. CDR3 coding DNA: TGTGCCAGCTCACCAGTGGGACAGAAAAATCAGCCCCAGCATTTT. It specifies CASSPVGQKNQPQHF.

The rearrangement joins TRBV6-1 to TRBJ2-1, with 7 nucleotides matching TRBD1. The trim removed 5 bases at V and 6 bases at J, leaving 10 bases unmatched. The CDR3 contains 15 residues. Germline V gene data show CDR1 as MNHNS and CDR2 as SASEGT. The CDR3 spells CASSSLRGQRNEQFF. The CDR3 nucleotides are TGTGCCAGCAGTTCCCTCCGGGGACAGCGCAATGAGCAGTTCTTC.

This rearrangement joins TRBV11-2 to TRBJ2-2, with 7 bases matching TRBD1. The CDR3 extends over 16 amino acids. V trimming: 6 bases; J trimming: 0 bases; junction bases outside the gene matches: 7. Germline assignment: CDR1 SGHAT and CDR2 FQNNGV. The DNA for the CDR3 is TGTGCCAGCAGACCAAACAGGGGACCGAACACCGGGGAGCTGTTTTTT. Translated: CASRPNRGPNTGELFF.